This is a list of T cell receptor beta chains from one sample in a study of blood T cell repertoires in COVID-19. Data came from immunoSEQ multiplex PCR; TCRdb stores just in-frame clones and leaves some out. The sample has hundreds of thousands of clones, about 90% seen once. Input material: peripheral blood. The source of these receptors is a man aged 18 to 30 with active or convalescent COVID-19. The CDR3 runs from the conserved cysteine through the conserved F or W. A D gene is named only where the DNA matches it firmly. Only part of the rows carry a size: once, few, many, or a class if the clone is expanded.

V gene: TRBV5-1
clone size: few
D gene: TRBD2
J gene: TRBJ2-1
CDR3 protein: CASSYTPPGGGSYNEQFF
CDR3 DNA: TGCGCCAGCAGCTATACCCCGCCCGGGGGGGGCTCCTACAATGAGCAGTTCTTC

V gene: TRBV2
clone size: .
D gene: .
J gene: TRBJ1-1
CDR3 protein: CASSEERQSEAFF
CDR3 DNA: TGTGCCAGCAGTGAAGAGAGACAGAGTGAAGCTTTCTTT

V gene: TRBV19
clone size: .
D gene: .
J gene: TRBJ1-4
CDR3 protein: CASSLLGQRTNEKLFF
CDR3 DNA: TGTGCCAGTAGTTTACTCGGACAGCGGACTAATGAAAAACTGTTTTTT

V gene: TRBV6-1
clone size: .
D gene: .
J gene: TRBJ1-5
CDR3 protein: CASSEGGLTNQPQHF
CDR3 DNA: TGTGCCAGCAGTGAAGGGGGCCTCACCAATCAGCCCCAGCATTTT

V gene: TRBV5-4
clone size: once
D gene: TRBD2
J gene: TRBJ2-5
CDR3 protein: CASSGRVPGLAGQETQYF
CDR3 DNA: TGTGCCAGCAGCGGACGCGTGCCGGGACTAGCGGGACAAGAGACCCAGTACTTC

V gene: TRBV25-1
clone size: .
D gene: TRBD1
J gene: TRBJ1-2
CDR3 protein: CASSERTGLVDGYTF
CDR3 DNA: TGTGCCAGCAGTGAACGGACAGGCCTGGTCGATGGCTACACCTTC

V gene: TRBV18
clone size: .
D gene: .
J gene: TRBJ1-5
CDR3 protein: CASSPEGDQPQHF
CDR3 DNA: TGTGCCAGCTCACCCGAGGGAGACCAGCCCCAGCATTTT

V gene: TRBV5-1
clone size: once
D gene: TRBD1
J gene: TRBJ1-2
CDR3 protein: CASTGTGENGYTF
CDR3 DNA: TGCGCCAGCACGGGGACAGGCGAAAATGGCTACACCTTC

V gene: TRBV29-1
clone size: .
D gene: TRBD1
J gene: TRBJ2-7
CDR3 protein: CSVGGQHSYEQYF
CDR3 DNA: TGCAGCGTAGGGGGACAGCACTCCTACGAGCAGTACTTC

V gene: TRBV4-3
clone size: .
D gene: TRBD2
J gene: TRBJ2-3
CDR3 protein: CASSQDGVAGDVSSDTQYF
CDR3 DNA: TGCGCCAGCAGCCAAGATGGAGTAGCGGGAGATGTAAGCTCAGATACGCAGTATTTT

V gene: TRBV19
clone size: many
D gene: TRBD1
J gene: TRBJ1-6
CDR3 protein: CASSRSGTAPFSPLHF
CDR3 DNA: TGTGCCAGTAGCCGATCCGGGACAGCTCCATTTTCACCCCTCCACTTT

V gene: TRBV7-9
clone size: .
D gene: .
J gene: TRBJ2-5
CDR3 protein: CASSSRPGYDREAQYF
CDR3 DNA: TGTGCCAGCAGCTCCCGGCCCGGATACGATAGGGAGGCCCAGTACTTC

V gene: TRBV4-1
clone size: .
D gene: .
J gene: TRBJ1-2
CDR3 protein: CASSPDGRGYTF
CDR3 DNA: TGCGCCAGCAGCCCGGACGGGAGAGGCTACACCTTC

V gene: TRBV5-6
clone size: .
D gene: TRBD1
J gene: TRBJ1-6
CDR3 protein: CASSLDQGAYYNSPLHF
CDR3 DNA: TGTGCCAGCAGCCTTGACCAGGGGGCTTACTATAATTCACCCCTCCACTTT

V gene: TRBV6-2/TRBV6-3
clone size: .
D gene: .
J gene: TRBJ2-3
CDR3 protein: CASSLAGSQYF
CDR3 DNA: TGTGCCAGCAGTTTGGCGGGCTCGCAGTATTTT

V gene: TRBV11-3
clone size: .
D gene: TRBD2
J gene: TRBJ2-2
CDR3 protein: CASSPGRETGELFF
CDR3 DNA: TGTGCCAGCAGCCCGGGGCGGGAGACCGGGGAGCTGTTTTTT

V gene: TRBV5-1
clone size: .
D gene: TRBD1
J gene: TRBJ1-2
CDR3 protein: CASSPSTTDRARGYTF
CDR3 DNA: TGCGCCAGCAGCCCATCCACGACGGACAGGGCTAGGGGCTACACCTTC

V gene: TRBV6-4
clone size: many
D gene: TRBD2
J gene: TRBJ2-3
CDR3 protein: CASSLAGGSTDTQYF
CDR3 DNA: TGTGCCAGCAGTTTAGCGGGAGGGAGCACAGATACGCAGTATTTT

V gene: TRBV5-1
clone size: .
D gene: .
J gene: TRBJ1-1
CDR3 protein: CASSLEGVYTEAFF
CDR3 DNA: TGCGCCAGCAGCTTGGAAGGGGTATATACTGAAGCTTTCTTT

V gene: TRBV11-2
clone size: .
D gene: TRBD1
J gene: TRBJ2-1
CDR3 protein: CASSSRDRVSNEQFF
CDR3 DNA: TGTGCCAGCAGCTCCCGGGACAGGGTATCGAATGAGCAGTTCTTC

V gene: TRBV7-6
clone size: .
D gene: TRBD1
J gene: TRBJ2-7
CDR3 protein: CASSTGQGYEQYF
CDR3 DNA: TGTGCCAGCAGCACAGGACAGGGCTACGAGCAGTACTTC

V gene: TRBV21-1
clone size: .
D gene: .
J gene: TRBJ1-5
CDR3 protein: CASSKAPPEGGSVCFGNQPQHF
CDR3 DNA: TGTGCCAGCAGCAAAGCGCCCCCGGAGGGTGGGTCAGTGTGCTTTGGCAATCAGCCCCAGCATTTT

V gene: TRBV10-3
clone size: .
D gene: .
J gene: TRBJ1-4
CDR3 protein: CAISESDSTFNEKLFF
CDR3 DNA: TGTGCCATCAGTGAGTCTGACTCGACTTTTAATGAAAAACTGTTTTTT

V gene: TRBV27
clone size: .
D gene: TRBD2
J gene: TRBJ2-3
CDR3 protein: CASSGGLAGGTSTDTQYF
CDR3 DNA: TGTGCCAGCAGTGGGGGACTAGCGGGGGGAACTAGCACAGATACGCAGTATTTT

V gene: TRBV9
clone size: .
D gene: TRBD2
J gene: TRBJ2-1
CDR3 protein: CASSVGVSGGTYNEQFF
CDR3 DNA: TGTGCCAGCAGCGTAGGGGTTAGCGGGGGGACCTACAATGAGCAGTTCTTC

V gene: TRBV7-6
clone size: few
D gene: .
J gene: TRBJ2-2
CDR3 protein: CASSLRQGGTGELFF
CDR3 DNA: TGTGCCAGCAGCTTAAGGCAGGGAGGCACCGGGGAGCTGTTTTTT

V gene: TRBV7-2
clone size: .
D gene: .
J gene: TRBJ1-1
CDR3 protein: CASSVKRGTEAFF
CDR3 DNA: TGTGCCAGCAGCGTTAAGCGGGGCACTGAAGCTTTCTTT

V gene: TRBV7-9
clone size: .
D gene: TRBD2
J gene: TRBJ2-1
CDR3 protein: CASSLAGPSGVAEQFF
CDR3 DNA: TGTGCCAGCAGCTTAGCTGGTCCTAGCGGGGTGGCTGAGCAGTTCTTC

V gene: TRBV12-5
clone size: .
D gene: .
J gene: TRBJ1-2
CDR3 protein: CASGLIASIYGYTF
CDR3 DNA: TGTGCTAGTGGTTTAATAGCTTCCATCTATGGCTACACCTTC

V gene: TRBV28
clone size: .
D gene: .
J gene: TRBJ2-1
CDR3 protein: CASSLVLAGVGEQFF
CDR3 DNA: TGTGCCAGCAGTTTAGTGCTAGCAGGCGTGGGTGAGCAGTTCTTC

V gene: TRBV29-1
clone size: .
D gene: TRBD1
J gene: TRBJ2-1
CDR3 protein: CSALDRVTYNEQFF
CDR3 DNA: TGCAGCGCTTTGGACAGGGTAACCTACAATGAGCAGTTCTTC

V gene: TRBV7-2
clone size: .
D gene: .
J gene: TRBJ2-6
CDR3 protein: CASSLVGGNSGANVLTF
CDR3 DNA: TGTGCCAGCAGCTTAGTTGGAGGAAACTCTGGGGCCAACGTCCTGACTTTC

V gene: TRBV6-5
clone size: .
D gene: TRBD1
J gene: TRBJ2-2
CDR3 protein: CASTMTGGTGELFF
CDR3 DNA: TGTGCCAGCACCATGACAGGGGGGACCGGGGAGCTGTTTTTT

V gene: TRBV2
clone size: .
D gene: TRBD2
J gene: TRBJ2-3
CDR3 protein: CASSRGGPDTQYF
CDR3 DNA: TGTGCCAGCAGTCGGGGGGGACCAGATACGCAGTATTTT

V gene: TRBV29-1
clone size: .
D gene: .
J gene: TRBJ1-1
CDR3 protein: CSVEGGGTEAFF
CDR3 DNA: TGCAGCGTTGAAGGGGGGGGCACTGAAGCTTTCTTT

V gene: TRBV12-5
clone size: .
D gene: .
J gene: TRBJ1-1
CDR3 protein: CASGLHTMNTEAFF
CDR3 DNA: TGTGCTAGTGGTTTACATACCATGAACACTGAAGCTTTCTTT

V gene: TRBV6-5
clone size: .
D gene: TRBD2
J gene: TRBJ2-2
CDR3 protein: CASSRLAGPTGELFF
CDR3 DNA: TGTGCCAGCAGCAGACTAGCGGGCCCTACCGGGGAGCTGTTTTTT

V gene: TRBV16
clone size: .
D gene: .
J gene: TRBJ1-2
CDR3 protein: CASSHETAQGYTF
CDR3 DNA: TGTGCCAGCAGCCACGAGACAGCACAGGGCTACACCTTC

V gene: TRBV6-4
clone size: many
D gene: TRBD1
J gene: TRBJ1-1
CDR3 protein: CASSDNAGTGRTEAFF
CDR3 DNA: TGTGCCAGCAGTGACAACGCCGGGACAGGGAGGACTGAAGCTTTCTTT

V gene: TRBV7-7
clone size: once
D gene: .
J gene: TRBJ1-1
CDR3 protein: CASSLSQKMNADTEAFF
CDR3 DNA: TGTGCCAGCAGCTTATCGCAGAAGATGAATGCGGACACTGAAGCTTTCTTT

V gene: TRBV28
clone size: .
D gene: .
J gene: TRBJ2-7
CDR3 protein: CASSLQGYEQYF
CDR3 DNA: TGTGCCAGCAGTTTACAGGGATACGAGCAGTACTTC

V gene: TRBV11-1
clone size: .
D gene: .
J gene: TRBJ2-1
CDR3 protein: CASSLAGQGKAYNEQFF
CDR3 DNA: TGTGCCAGCAGCTTAGCAGGGCAGGGAAAGGCCTACAATGAGCAGTTCTTC

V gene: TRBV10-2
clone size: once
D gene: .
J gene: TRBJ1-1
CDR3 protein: CASSDGNEAFF
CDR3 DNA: TGCGCCAGCAGTGATGGCAATGAAGCTTTCTTT

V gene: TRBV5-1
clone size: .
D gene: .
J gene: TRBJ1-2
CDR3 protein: CASSLLGGTNYGYTF
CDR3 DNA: TGCGCCAGCAGCTTGTTAGGGGGTACTAACTATGGCTACACCTTC

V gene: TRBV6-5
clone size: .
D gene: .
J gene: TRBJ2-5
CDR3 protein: CASSYSRTGGETQYF
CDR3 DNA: TGTGCCAGCAGTTACTCCCGGACTGGCGGCGAGACCCAGTACTTC